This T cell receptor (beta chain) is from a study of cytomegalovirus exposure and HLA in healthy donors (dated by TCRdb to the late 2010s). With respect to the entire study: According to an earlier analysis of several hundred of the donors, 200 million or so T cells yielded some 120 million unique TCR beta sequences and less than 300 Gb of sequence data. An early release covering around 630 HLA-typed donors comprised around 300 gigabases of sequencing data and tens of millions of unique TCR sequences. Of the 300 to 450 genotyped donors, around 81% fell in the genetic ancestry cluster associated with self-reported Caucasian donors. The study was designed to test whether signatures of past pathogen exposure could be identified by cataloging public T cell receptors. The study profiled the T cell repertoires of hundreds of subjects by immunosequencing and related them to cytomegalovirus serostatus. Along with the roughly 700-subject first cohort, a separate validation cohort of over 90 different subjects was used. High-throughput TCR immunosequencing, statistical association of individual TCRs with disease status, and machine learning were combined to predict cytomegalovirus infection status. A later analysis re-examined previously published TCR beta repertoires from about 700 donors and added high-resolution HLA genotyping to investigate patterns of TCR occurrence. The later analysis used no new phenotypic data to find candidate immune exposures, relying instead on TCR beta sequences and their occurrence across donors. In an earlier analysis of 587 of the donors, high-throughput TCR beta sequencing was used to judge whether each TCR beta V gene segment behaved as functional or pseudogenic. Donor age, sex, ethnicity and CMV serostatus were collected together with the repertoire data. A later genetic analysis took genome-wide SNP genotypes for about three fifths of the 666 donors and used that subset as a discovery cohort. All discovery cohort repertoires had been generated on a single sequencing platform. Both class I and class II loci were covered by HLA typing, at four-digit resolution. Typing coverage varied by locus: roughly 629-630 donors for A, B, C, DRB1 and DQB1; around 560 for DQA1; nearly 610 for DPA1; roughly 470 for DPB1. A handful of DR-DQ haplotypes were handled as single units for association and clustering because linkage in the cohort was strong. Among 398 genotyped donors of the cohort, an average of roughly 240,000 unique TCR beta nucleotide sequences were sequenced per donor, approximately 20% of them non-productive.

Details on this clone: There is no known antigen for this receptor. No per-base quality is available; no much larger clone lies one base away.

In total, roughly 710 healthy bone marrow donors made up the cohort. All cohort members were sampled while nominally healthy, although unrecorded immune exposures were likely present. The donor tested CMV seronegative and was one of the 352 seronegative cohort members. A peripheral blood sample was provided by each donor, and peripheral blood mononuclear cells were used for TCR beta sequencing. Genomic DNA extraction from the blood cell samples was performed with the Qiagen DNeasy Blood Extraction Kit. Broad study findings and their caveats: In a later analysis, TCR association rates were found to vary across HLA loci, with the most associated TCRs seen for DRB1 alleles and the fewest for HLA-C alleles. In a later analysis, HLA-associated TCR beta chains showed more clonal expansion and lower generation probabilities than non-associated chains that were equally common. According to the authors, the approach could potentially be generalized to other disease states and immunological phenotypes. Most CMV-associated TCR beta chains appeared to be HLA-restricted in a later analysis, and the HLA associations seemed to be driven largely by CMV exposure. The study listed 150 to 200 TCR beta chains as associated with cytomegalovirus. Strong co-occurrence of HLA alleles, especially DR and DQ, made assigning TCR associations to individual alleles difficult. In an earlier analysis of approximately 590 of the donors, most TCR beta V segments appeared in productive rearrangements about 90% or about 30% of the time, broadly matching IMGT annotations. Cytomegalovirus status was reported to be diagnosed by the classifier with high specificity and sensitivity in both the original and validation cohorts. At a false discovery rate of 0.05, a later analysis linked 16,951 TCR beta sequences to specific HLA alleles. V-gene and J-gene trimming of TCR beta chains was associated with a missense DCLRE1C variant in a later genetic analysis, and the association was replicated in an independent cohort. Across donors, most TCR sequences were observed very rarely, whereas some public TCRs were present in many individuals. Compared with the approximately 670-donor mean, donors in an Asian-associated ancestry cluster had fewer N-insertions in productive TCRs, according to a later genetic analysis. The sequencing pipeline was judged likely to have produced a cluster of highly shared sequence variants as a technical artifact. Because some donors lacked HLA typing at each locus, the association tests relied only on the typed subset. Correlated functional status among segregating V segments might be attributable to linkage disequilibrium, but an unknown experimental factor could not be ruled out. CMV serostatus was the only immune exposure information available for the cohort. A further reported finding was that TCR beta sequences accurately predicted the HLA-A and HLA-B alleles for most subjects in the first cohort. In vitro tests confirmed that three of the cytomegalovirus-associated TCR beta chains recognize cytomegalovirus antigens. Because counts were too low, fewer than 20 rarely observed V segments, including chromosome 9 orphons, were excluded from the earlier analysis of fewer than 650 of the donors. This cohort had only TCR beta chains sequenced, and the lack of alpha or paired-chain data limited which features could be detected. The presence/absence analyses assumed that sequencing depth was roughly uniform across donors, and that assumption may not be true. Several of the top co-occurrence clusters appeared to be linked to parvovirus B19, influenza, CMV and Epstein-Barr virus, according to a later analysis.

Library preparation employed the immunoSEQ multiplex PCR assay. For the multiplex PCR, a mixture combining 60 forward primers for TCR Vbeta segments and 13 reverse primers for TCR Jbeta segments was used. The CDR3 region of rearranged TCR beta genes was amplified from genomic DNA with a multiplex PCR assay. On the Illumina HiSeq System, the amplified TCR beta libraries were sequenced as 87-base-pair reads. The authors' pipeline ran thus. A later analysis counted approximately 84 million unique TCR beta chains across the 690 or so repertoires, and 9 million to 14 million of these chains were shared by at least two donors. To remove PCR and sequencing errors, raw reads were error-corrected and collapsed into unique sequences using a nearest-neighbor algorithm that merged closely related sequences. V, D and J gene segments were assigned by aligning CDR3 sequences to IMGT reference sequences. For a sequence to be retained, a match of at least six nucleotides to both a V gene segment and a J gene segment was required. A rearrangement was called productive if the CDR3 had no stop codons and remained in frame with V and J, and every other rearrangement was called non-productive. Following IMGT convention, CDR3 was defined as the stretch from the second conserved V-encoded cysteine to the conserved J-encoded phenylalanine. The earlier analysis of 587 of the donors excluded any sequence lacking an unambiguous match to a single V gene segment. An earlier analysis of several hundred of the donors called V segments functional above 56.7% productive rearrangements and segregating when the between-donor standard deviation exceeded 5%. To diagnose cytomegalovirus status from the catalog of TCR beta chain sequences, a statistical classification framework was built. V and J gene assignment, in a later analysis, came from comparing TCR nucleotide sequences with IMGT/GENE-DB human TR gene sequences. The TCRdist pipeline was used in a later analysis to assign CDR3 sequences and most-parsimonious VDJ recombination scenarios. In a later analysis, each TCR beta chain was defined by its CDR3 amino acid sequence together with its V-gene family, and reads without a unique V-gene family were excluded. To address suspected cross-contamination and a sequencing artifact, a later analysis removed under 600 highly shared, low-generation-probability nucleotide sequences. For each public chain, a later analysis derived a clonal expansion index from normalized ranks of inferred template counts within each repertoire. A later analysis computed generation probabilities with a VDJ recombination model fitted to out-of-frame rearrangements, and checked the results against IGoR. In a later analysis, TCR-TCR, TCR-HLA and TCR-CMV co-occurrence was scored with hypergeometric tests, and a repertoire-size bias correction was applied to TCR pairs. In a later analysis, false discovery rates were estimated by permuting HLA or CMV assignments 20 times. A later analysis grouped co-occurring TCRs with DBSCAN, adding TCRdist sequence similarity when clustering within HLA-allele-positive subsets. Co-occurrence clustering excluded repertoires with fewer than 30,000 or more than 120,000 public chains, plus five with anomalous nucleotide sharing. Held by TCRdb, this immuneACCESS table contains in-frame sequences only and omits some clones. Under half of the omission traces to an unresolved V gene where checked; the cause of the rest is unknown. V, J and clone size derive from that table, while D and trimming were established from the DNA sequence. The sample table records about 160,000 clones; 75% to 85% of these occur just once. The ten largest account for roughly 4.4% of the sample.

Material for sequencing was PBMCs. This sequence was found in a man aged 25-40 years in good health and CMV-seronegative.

For the CDR3, the sequence is CASSLWARENNQPQHF. The nucleotide sequence reads TGTGCCAGCAGCTTGTGGGCAAGGGAGAATAATCAGCCCCAGCATTTT. The chain was built from TRBV5-5 and TRBJ1-5; the D gene cannot be resolved reliably. The germline V gene (reference sequence) yields SGHKS for CDR1 and YYEKEE for CDR2. Relative to germline, V is 1 base shorter and J is 4 bases shorter, with 15 bases between their ends. Inclusive of the bounding cysteine and phenylalanine, the CDR3 is 16 residues long. Solely the CDR3 DNA is kept, with 48 bases framed from the first base.